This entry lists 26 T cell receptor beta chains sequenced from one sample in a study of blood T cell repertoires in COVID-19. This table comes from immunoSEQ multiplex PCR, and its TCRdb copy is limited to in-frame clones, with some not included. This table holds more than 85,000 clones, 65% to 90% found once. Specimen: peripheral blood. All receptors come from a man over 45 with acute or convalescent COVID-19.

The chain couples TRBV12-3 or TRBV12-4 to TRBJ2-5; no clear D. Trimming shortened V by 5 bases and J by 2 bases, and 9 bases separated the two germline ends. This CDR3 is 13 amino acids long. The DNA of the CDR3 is TGTGCCAGCAGTCCCCGACTTCAAGAGACCCAGTACTTC. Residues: CASSPRLQETQYF.

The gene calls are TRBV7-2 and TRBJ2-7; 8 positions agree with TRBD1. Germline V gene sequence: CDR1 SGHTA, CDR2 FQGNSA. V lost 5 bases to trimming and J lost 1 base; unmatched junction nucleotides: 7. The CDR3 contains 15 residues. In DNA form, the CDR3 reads TGTGCCAGCAGCGCAGGACAGGGCATTTCCTACGAGCAGTACTTC. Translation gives CASSAGQGISYEQYF.

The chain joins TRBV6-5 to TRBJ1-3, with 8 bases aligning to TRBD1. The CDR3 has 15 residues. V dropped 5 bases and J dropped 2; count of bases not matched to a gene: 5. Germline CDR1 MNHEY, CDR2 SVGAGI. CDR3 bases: TGTGCCAGCAGTCCCGACAGGGGTGCTGGAAACACCATATATTTT. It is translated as CASSPDRGAGNTIYF.

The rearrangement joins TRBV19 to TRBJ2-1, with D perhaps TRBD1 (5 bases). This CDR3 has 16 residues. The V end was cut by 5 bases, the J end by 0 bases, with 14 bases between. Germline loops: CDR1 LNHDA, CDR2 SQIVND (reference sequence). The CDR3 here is CASSPLGLSSYNEQFF. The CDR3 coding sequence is TGTGCCAGTAGTCCCCTGGGGCTAAGCTCCTACAATGAGCAGTTCTTC. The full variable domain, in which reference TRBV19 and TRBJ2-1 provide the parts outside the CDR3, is DGGITQSPKYLFRKEGQNVTLSCEQNLNHDAMYWYRQDPGQGLRLIYYSQIVNDFQKGDIAEGYSVSREKKESFPLTVTSAQKNPTAFYLCASSPLGLSSYNEQFFGPGTRLTVL.

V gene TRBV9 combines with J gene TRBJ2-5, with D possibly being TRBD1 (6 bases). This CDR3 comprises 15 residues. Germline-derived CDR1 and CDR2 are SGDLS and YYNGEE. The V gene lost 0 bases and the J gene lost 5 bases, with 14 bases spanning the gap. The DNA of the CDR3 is TGTGCCAGCAGCGTAGGGTCAGGGGCGGAGGAGACCCAGTACTTC. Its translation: CASSVGSGAEETQYF.

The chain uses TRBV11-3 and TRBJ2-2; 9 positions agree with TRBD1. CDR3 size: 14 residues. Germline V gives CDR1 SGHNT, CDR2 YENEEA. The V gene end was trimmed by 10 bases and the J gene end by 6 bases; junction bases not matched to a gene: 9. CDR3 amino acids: CATQTGGFAGELFF. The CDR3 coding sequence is TGTGCCACCCAAACAGGGGGCTTTGCCGGGGAGCTGTTTTTT.

The CDR3 loop reads CATSGGDFYNSPLHF. For the CDR3, the DNA is TGTGCCACCTCCGGGGGGGACTTCTATAATTCACCCCTCCACTTT. The V and J genes are TRBV2 and TRBJ1-6; TRBD1 might be the D (5 bases). The germline V and J ends were trimmed by 10 bases and 3 bases, with 16 bases remaining between them. CDR1 is SNHLY and CDR2 is FYNNEI in the germline V gene. This CDR3 is 15 amino acids long.

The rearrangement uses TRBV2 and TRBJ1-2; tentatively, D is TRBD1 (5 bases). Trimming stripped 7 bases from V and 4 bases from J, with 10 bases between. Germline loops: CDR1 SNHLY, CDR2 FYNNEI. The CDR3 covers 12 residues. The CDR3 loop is CASTRDFYGYTF. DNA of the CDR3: TGTGCCAGCACTAGGGACTTCTATGGCTACACCTTC. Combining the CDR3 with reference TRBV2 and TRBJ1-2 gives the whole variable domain EPEVTQTPSHQVTQMGQEVILRCVPISNHLYFYWYRQILGQKVEFLVSFYNNEISEKSEIFDDQFSVERPDGSNFTLKIRSTKLEDSAMYFCASTRDFYGYTFGSGTRLTVV.

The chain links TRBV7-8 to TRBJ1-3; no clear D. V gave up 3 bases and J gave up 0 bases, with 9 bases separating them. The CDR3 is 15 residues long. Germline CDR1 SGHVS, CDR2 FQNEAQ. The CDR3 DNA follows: TGTGCCAGCAGCTTCGGAGGGTACTCTGGAAACACCATATATTTT. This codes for CASSFGGYSGNTIYF.

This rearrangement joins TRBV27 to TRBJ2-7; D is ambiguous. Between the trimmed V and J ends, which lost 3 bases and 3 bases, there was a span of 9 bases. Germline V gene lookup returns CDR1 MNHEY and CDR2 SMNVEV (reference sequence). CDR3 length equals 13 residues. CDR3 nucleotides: TGTGCCAGCAGTTTGGGCTCCGGCTACGAGCAGTACTTC. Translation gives CASSLGSGYEQYF.

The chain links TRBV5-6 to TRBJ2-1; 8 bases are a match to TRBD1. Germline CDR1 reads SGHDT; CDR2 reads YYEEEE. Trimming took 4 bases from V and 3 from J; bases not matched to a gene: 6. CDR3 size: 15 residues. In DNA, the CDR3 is TGTGCCAGCAGCGCGACCGGACAGGGCTACAATGAGCAGTTCTTC. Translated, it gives CASSATGQGYNEQFF.

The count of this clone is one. The CDR3 DNA is TGTGCCAGCAGTTACCGAACGGGAGCTAGGAATTCACCCCTCCACTTT. Protein: CASSYRTGARNSPLHF. The chain carries TRBV6-5 and TRBJ1-6, with no clear D. The V gene's germline CDR1 is MNHEY and CDR2 SVGAGI. The CDR3 contains 16 residues. Between the trimmed V and J ends, which lost 2 bases and 7 bases, there was a span of 15 bases.

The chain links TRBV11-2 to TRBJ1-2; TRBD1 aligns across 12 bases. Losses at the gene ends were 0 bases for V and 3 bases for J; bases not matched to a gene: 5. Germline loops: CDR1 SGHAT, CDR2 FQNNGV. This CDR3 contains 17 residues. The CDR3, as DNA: TGTGCCAGCAGCTTAGATGGGACAGGGGGCCTCCACTATGGCTACACCTTC. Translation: CASSLDGTGGLHYGYTF.

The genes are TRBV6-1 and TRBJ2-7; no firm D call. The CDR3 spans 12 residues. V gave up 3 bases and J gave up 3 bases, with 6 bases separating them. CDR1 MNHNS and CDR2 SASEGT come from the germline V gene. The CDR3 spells CASSDGFYEQYF. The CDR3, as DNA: TGTGCCAGCAGTGATGGCTTCTACGAGCAGTACTTC.

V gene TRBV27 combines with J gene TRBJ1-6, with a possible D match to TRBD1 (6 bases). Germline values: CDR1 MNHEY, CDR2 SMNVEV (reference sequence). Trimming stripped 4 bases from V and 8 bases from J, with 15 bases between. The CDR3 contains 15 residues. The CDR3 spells CASSWAGAFDSPLHF. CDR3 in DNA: TGTGCCAGCAGTTGGGCAGGGGCCTTCGATTCACCCCTCCACTTT.

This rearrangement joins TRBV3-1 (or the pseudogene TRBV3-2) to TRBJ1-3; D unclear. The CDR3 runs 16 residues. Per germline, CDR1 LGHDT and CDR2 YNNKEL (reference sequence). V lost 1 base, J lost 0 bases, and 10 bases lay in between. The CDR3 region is CASSQVMIGSGNTIYF. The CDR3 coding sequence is TGTGCCAGCAGCCAAGTTATGATCGGCTCTGGAAACACCATATATTTT.

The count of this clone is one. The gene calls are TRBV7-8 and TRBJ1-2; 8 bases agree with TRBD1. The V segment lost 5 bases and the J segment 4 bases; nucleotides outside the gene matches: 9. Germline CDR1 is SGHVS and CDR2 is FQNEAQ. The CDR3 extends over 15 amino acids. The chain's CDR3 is CASSPSDRARYGYTF. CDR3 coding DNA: TGTGCCAGCAGCCCATCGGACAGGGCGCGCTATGGCTACACCTTC.

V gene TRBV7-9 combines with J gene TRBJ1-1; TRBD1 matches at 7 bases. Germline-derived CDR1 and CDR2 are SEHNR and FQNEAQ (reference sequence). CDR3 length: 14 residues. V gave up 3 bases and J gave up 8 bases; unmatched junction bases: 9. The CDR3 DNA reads TGTGCCAGCAGCTTGGCACCGGGACAGTCGGAAGCTTTCTTT. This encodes CASSLAPGQSEAFF.

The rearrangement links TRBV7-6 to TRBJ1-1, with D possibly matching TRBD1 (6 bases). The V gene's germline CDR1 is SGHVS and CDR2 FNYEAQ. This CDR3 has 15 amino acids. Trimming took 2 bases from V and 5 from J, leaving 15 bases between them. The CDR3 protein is CASSLFGGRRTEAFF. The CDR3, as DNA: TGTGCCAGCAGCTTATTCGGGGGGCGCAGAACTGAAGCTTTCTTT. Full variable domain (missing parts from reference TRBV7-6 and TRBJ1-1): GAGVSQSPRYKVTKRGQDVALRCDPISGHVSLYWYRQALGQGPEFLTYFNYEAQQDKSGLPNDRFSAERPEGSISTLTIQRTEQRDSAMYRCASSLFGGRRTEAFFGQGTRLTVV.

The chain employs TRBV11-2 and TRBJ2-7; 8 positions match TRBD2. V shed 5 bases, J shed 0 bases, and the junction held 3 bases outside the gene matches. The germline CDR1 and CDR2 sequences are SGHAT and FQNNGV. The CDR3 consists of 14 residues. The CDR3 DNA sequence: TGTGCCAGCAGCCGAACTAGCGGCTCCTACGAGCAGTACTTC. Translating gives CASSRTSGSYEQYF.

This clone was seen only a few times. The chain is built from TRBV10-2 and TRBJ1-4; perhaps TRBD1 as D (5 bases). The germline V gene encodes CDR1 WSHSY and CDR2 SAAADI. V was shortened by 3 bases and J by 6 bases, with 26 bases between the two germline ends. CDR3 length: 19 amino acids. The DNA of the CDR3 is TGCGCCAGCAGTGAAAAGGGGAGGGTAAAAAAAAATGGAGATGAAAAACTGTTTTTT. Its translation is CASSEKGRVKKNGDEKLFF.

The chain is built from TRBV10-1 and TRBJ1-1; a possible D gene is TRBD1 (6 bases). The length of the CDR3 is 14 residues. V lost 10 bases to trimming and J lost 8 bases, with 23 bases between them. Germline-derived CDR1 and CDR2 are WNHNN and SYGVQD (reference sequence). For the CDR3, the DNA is TGCGCCACCTCCCGGGACACTTCTCAGCGGGAAGCTTTCTTT. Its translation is CATSRDTSQREAFF.

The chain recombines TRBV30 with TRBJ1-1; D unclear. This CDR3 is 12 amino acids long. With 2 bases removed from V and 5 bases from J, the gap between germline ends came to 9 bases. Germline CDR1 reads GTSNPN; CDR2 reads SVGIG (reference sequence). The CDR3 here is CAWSRSRTEAFF. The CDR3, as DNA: TGTGCCTGGAGTCGGTCAAGAACTGAAGCTTTCTTT.

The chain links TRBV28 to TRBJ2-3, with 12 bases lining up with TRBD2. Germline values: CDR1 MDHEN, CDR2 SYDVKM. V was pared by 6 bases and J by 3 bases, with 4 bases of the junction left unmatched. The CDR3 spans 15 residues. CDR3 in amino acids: CASRLAGGETDTQYF. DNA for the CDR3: TGTGCCAGCAGACTAGCGGGAGGTGAGACAGATACGCAGTATTTT.

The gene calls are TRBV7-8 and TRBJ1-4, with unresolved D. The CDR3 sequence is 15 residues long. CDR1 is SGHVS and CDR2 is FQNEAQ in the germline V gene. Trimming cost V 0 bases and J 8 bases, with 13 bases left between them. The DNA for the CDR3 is TGTGCCAGCAGCTTAGCCGAGTCCTTGAGCGAAAAACTGTTTTTT. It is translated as CASSLAESLSEKLFF.

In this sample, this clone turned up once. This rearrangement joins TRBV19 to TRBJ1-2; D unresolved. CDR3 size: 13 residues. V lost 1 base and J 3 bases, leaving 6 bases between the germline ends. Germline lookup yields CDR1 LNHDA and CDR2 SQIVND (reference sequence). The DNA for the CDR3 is TGTGCCAGTAGTATAGGCCAGGACTATGGCTACACCTTC. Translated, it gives CASSIGQDYGYTF.